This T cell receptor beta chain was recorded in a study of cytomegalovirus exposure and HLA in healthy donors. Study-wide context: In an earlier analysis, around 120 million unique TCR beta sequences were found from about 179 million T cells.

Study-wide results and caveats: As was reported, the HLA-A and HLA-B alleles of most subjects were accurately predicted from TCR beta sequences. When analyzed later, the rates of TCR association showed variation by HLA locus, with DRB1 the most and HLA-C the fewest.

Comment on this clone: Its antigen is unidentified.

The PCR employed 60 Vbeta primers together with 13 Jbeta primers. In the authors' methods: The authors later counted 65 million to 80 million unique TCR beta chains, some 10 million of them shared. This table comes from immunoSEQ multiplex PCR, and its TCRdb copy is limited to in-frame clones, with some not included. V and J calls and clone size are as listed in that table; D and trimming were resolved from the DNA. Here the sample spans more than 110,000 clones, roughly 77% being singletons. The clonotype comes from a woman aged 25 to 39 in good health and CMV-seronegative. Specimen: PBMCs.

The CDR3 loop is CASTLAAAGGYTF. The CDR3 region has the DNA TGTGCCAGCACTCTTGCGGCGGCGGGTGGCTACACCTTC. The chain links TRBV28 to TRBJ1-2, with D unclear. V was trimmed by 7 bases and J by 7 bases, leaving 16 bases between them. Per germline, CDR1 MDHEN and CDR2 SYDVKM. The CDR3 is 13 amino acids.